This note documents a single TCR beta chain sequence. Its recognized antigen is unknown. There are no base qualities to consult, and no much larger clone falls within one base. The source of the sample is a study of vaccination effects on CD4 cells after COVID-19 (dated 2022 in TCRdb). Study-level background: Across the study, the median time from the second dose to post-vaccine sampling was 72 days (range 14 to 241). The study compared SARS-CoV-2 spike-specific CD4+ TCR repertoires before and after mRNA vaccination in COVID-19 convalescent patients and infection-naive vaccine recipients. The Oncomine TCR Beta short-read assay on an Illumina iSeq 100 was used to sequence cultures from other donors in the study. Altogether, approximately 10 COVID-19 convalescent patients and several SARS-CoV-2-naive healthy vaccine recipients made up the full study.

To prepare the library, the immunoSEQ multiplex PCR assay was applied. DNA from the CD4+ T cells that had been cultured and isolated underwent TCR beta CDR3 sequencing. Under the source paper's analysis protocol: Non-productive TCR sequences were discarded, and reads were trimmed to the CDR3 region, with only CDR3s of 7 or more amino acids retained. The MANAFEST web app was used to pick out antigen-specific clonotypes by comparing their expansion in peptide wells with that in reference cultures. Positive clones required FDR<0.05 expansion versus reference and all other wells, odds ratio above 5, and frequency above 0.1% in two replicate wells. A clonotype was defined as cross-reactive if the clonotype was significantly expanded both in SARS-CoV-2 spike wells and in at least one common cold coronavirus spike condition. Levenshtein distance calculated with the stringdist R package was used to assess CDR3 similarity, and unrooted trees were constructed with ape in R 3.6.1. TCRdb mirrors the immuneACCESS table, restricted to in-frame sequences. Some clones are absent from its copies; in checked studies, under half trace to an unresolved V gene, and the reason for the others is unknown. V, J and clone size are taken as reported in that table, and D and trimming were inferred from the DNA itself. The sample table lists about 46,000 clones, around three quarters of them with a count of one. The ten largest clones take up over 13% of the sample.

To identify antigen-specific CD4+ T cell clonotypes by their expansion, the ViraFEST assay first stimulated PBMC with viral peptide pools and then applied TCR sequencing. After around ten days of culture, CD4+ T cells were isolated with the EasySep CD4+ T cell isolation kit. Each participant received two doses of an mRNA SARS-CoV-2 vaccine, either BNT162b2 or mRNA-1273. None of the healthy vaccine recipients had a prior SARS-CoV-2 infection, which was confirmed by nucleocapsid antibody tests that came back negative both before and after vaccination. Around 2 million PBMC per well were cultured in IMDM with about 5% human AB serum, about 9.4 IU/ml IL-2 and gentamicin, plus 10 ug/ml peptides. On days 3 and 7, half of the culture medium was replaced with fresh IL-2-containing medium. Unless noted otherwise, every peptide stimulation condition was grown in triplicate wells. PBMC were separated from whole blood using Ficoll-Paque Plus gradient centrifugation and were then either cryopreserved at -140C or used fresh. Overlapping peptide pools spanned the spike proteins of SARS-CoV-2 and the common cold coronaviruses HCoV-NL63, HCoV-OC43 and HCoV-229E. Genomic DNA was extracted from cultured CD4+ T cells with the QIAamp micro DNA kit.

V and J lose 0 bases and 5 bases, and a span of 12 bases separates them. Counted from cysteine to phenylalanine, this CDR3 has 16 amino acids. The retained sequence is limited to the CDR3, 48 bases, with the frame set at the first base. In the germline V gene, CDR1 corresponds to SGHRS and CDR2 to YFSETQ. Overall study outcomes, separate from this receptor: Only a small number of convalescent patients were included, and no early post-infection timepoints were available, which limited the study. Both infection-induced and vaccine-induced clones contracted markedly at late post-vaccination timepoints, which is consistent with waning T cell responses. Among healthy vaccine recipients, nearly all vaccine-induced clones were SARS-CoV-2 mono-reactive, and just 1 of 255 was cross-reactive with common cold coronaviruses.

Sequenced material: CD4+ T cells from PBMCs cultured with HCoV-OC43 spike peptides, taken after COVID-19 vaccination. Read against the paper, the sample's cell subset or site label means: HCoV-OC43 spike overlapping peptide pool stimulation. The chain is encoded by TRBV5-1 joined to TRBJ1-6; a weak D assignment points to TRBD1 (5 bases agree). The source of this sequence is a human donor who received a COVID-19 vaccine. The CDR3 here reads CASSLAQGRNNSPLHF. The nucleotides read TGCGCCAGCAGCTTGGCCCAGGGACGGAATAATTCACCCCTCCACTTT.